This TCR beta chain was sequenced during a study of shared clonotypes between healthy human individuals. Whole-study context: Per donor, CD8 memory used one plate, CD8 naive used two, CD4 memory used three and CD4 naive used three.

Naive CD8 cells were CD45RO-negative, positively selected for CCR7, excluding terminally differentiated effector memory CD45RA+ cells. The ends lost 6 bases at V and 8 bases at J; junction bases unmatched: 12. Looked up from germline, CDR1 is MNHEY and CDR2 is SVGAGI. This CDR3 spans 14 amino acids. Notes on the study in general: Only blood was sampled, and tissue TCR repertoires likely differ from blood ones.

The protocol was immunoSEQ multiplex PCR, while the TCRdb copy is restricted to in-frame clones and leaves out a portion. Among about 2 million clones listed, about 95% were seen once. With respect to this clone: Its specificity is unknown.

The receptor's source is a man aged 18-30 years in good health. The sequenced material came from naive CD8+ T cells sorted from blood. This sequence joins TRBV6-5 and TRBJ1-2, with 7 positions matching TRBD1. This CDR3 reads CASRDTGVTEGYTF. The CDR3, as DNA: TGTGCCAGCAGGGATACAGGGGTGACGGAAGGCTACACCTTC.